The 23 T cell receptor beta chains listed next were all sequenced from one sample in a study of T cells after yellow fever vaccination. TCRdb called the 5' RACE reads again in MiXCR, with one record for every CDR3 protein. The data hold 250,000 or so distinct CDR3 sequences, with approximately 3.5% observed a single time. Specimen: PBMCs, collected 15 days after the yellow fever booster vaccination. The source is a man between 18 and 29 years old who received the YFV17D yellow fever vaccine.

This clonotype was recorded at least ten times. The J gene is TRBJ2-1, the V gene TRBV12-3 or TRBV12-4; D is ambiguous. The V end lost 7 bases, the J end lost 9 bases, and 10 bases lay between the germline ends. This CDR3 spans 11 amino acids. In DNA form, the CDR3 reads TGTGCCAGCACCCTTTATTCTGAGCAGTTCTTC. It yields the protein CASTLYSEQFF.

This clonotype was detected many times. The chain employs TRBV3-1 and TRBJ1-5; the D gene is possibly TRBD1 (5 bases). The CDR3 runs to 12 residues. Germline V gene data show CDR1 as LGHDT and CDR2 as YNNKEL (reference sequence). The germline V and J ends were trimmed by 4 bases and 6 bases, with 7 bases remaining between them. The CDR3 region has the DNA TGTGCCAGCAGCCTTCAGGGTCAGCCCCAGCATTTT. It is translated as CASSLQGQPQHF.

This clonotype was observed many times. The V call is TRBV6-5, the J call TRBJ1-6; D uncertain. The CDR3 spans 12 residues. In germline, CDR1 is MNHEY, CDR2 SVGAGI. The V end lost 6 bases, the J end lost 4 bases, and 4 bases lay between the germline ends. CDR3 nucleotide sequence: TGTGCCAGCAGACAGTATAATTCACCCCTCCACTTT. Translation gives CASRQYNSPLHF.

This clonotype was detected a few times. V and J are TRBV19 and TRBJ2-5; a possible D gene is TRBD2 (6 bases). Per germline, CDR1 LNHDA and CDR2 SQIVND (reference sequence). The V end was cut by 3 bases, the J end by 4 bases, with 18 bases between. This CDR3 spans 16 amino acids. CDR3 coding DNA: TGTGCCAGTAGTATCGGGGGAGGCGGCGGTAGAGAGACCCAGTACTTC. It is translated as CASSIGGGGGRETQYF.

This clonotype occurred many times. This chain uses TRBV5-1 with TRBJ2-1, with 14 bases identical to TRBD2. After removal of 4 bases from V and 10 bases from J, the junction contained 7 bases not matched to a gene. The CDR3 has 15 residues. Per germline, CDR1 SGHRS and CDR2 YFSETQ. The chain's CDR3 is CASSLGLAGAGEQFF. The CDR3 DNA is TGCGCCAGCAGCCTGGGACTAGCGGGGGCCGGGGAGCAGTTCTTC.

V and J are TRBV6-6 and TRBJ1-6; D unclear. This CDR3 comprises 14 residues. The V gene's germline CDR1 is MNHNY and CDR2 SVGAGI (reference sequence). Trimming pared 6 bases from V and 4 bases from J, leaving 10 bases between. CDR3 region: CASSLQPYNSPLHF. The CDR3 nucleotides are TGTGCCAGCAGCCTACAACCTTATAATTCACCCCTCCACTTT.

In its sample, this clonotype was seen many times. The J gene is TRBJ2-1, the V gene TRBV19, with TRBD2 as a possible D gene (6 bases). The CDR3 is 16 amino acids. Germline V lookup: CDR1 LNHDA, CDR2 SQIVND (reference sequence). Trimming pared 10 bases from V and 0 bases from J, leaving 19 bases between. The CDR3 here is CATGGVIKSSYNEQFF. In nucleotides, the CDR3 is TGTGCCACCGGGGGTGTGATTAAATCCTCCTACAATGAGCAGTTCTTC.

This clonotype was seen ten or more times. The chain has TRBV20-1 and TRBJ1-5; D gene ambiguous. Trimming removed 6 bases from V and 4 bases from J, with 13 bases in between. The CDR3 totals 13 residues. CDR1 is DFQATT, CDR2 SNEGSKA, per germline (reference sequence). The CDR3 protein is CSAIGPKNQPQHF. The CDR3 DNA reads TGCAGTGCGATTGGGCCGAAGAATCAGCCCCAGCATTTT.

This clonotype was seen repeatedly, ten times or more. The rearrangement joins TRBV4-2 to TRBJ2-1; 9 bases fit TRBD2. J was trimmed by 5 bases and V by 8 bases; bases with no gene match: 7. The CDR3 spans 14 residues. Germline V lookup: CDR1 LGHNA, CDR2 YNFKEQ. The CDR3, as DNA: TGTGCCAGCCGCGGGGGGGCCGAACACAATGAGCAGTTCTTC. It is translated as CASRGGAEHNEQFF.

The chain recombines TRBV19 with TRBJ1-5; unclear D gene. V was pared by 2 bases and J by 7 bases, with 15 bases between. The CDR3 covers 15 residues. Germline V gives CDR1 LNHDA, CDR2 SQIVND (reference sequence). The CDR3: CASSIPQGSKQPQHF. The CDR3 DNA reads as TGTGCCAGTAGTATACCTCAAGGAAGTAAACAGCCCCAGCATTTT.

As regards this clonotype: A clone one base away is much larger, so this may be a read error. V gene TRBV20-1 combines with J gene TRBJ1-1, with TRBD1 matching over 9 bases. There are 12 residues in the CDR3. The V gene's germline CDR1 is DFQATT and CDR2 SNEGSKA (reference sequence). The CDR3 here is CSVRDRVTEGFF. The CDR3 DNA sequence: TGCAGTGTACGGGACAGGGTCACTGAAGGTTTCTTT.

This clonotype has ten or more counts. CDR3 nucleotide sequence: TGTGCCAGTAGTATAGGTAGGGGGTCTGAGCAGTTCTTC. Translation: CASSIGRGSEQFF. The rearrangement joins TRBV19 to TRBJ2-1, with D tentatively TRBD1 (6 bases). The germline gives CDR1 LNHDA, CDR2 SQIVND (reference sequence). This CDR3 region has 13 residues. The V and J ends lost 1 base and 9 bases respectively, with 10 bases between them.

In this sample, this clonotype turned up many times. This sequence joins TRBV6-5 and TRBJ2-1; 12 bases match TRBD1. CDR1 and CDR2 from the germline V gene are MNHEY and SVGAGI. This CDR3 spans 15 amino acids. The V gene end was trimmed by 3 bases and the J gene end by 9 bases; junction bases not matched to a gene: 6. The CDR3 DNA follows: TGTGCCAGCAGTTATAGGGACAGGGGGCGGGCTGAGCAGTTCTTC. As protein: CASSYRDRGRAEQFF.

This clonotype was seen ten or more times. This chain joins TRBV5-1 and TRBJ2-7; D is undetermined. Per the germline V gene, CDR1 is SGHRS and CDR2 is YFSETQ. Trimming took 1 base from V and 1 from J, leaving 15 bases between them. The CDR3 runs 16 residues. The CDR3 is CASSLSSQDLSYEQYF. CDR3 bases: TGCGCCAGCAGCTTGTCCTCGCAGGATTTATCCTACGAGCAGTACTTC.

This clonotype was seen at least ten times. The rearrangement links TRBV6-2 or TRBV6-3 to TRBJ1-1, with D unresolved. CDR1 is MNHEY, CDR2 SVGEGT, per germline. Trimming stripped 4 bases from V and 2 bases from J, with 5 bases between. This CDR3 contains 12 residues. CDR3 bases: TGTGCCAGCAGTTTCCTAAACACTGAAGCTTTCTTT. Protein sequence: CASSFLNTEAFF.

There are a few counts of this clonotype. The genes are TRBV6-5 and TRBJ1-3; 7 bases agree with TRBD1. V dropped 0 bases and J dropped 3; count of bases not matched to a gene: 5. CDR1 and CDR2 (germline): MNHEY, SVGAGI. The CDR3 is made up of 16 amino acids. The CDR3 DNA reads as TGTGCCAGCAGTTACTCGGGGACAGCTAGTGGAAACACCATATATTTT. Translation gives CASSYSGTASGNTIYF.

Many counts were recorded for this clonotype. V usage is TRBV20-1 and J usage is TRBJ2-5, with a tentative D call TRBD2 (5 bases). The CDR3 has 12 amino acids. Germline CDR1 reads DFQATT; CDR2 reads SNEGSKA (reference sequence). The V gene lost 5 bases and the J gene lost 4 bases, with 11 bases spanning the gap. In DNA, the CDR3 is TGCAGTGCTTCCGGGGAGACAGAGACCCAGTACTTC. It codes for CSASGETETQYF.

This clonotype was counted ten times or more. This rearrangement joins TRBV6-2 or TRBV6-3 to TRBJ2-7, with a weak D call TRBD2 (6 bases). With 7 bases removed from V and 5 bases from J, the gap between germline ends came to 15 bases. The CDR3 has 13 residues. Germline CDR1 MNHEY, CDR2 SVGEGT. The CDR3 region is CASMWAAGNEQYF. The CDR3 DNA follows: TGTGCCAGCATGTGGGCGGCGGGGAACGAGCAGTACTTC.

This clonotype was found many times. This rearrangement joins TRBV6-1 to TRBJ1-5; unclear D gene. Germline V gives CDR1 MNHNS, CDR2 SASEGT. V was cut by 2 bases and J by 3 bases, with 5 bases left in between. This CDR3 contains 13 residues. CDR3 in amino acids: CASSERDNQPQHF. CDR3 nucleotides: TGTGCCAGCAGTGAAAGGGACAATCAGCCCCAGCATTTT.

The table lists this clonotype with many counts. V gene TRBV2 combines with J gene TRBJ2-3; no reliable D call. The germline V gene has CDR1 SNHLY and CDR2 FYNNEI. The V and J ends lost 7 bases and 5 bases respectively, with 10 bases between them. This CDR3 has 12 residues. Here the CDR3 DNA reads TGTGCCAGCACCTTGACTCGAGATACGCAGTATTTT. It encodes CASTLTRDTQYF. The full variable domain, completed using reference TRBV2 and TRBJ2-3, is EPEVTQTPSHQVTQMGQEVILRCVPISNHLYFYWYRQILGQKVEFLVSFYNNEISEKSEIFDDQFSVERPDGSNFTLKIRSTKLEDSAMYFCASTLTRDTQYFGPGTRLTVL.

This clonotype was seen a few times. V gene TRBV12-3 or TRBV12-4 combines with J gene TRBJ2-5, with a possible D match to TRBD2 (6 bases). CDR3 size: 18 residues. V lost 5 bases, J lost 2 bases, and 24 bases lay in between. CDR3 coding DNA: TGTGCCAGCAGTCCTAGCTCCCCTCTGGGGAGGAGGCAAGAGACCCAGTACTTC. Its translation is CASSPSSPLGRRQETQYF.

In its sample, this clonotype was seen many times. This chain joins TRBV5-1 and TRBJ2-3; D not certain. The CDR3 is 15 amino acids. V dropped 0 bases and J dropped 3 bases, with 11 bases sitting between them. Germline loops: CDR1 SGHRS, CDR2 YFSETQ. In nucleotides, the CDR3 is TGCGCCAGCAGCTTGGCCGAGTCCAGGACAGATACGCAGTATTTT. It yields the protein CASSLAESRTDTQYF.

The sample holds many counts of this clonotype. The chain combines TRBV25-1 with TRBJ1-6, with 10 bases that match TRBD1. Germline CDR1 is MGHDK and CDR2 is SYGVNS. V was clipped by 8 bases and J by 10 bases; unmatched bases: 5. The CDR3 runs to 13 residues. DNA of the CDR3: TGTGCCAGCGGGGACAGGGGCGTATCACCCCTCCACTTT. The encoded protein is CASGDRGVSPLHF. Full variable domain (remainder filled in from reference TRBV25-1 and TRBJ1-6): EADIYQTPRYLVIGTGKKITLECSQTMGHDKMYWYQQDPGMELHLIHYSYGVNSTEKGDLSSESTVSRIRTEHFPLTLESARPSHTSQYLCASGDRGVSPLHFGNGTRLTVT.